Sequencing of this T cell receptor (beta chain) was carried out in a study of blood T cell repertoires in COVID-19. For the study at large: Specimens from acute and convalescent COVID-19 originated in the United States, Italy and Spain. In each case, the material was cDNA or gDNA derived from T cells, B-cell-depleted T cells, or PBMCs.

Assay used: immunoSEQ multiplex PCR; TCRdb lists only in-frame clones, some missing. The sample holds about 250,000 clones, more than 75% seen once. The sample comprised peripheral blood. This TCR was sampled from a woman aged 60 to 75 who had recovered from COVID-19.

CDR3 residues: CASSSGVKGAVGELFF. CDR3 coding DNA: TGTGCCAGCAGCTCTGGGGTTAAGGGGGCGGTCGGGGAGCTGTTTTTT. This sequence joins TRBV7-3 and TRBJ2-2; 7 bases agree with TRBD1. J was trimmed by 7 bases and V by 4 bases; bases with no gene match: 12. CDR3 size: 16 residues. The germline CDR1 and CDR2 sequences are SGHTA and FQGTGA.